This entry features one T cell receptor (beta chain) sequence. The repertoire was sequenced with immunoSEQ multiplex PCR; TCRdb's copy has only in-frame clones and lacks some. The table has 91,000 or so clones, around 93% seen once; the top ten hold 0.99%. The V gene's germline CDR1 is LGHNA and CDR2 YNFKEQ. The ends were cut back, 0 bases at V and 5 bases at J, with 13 bases in the middle. This CDR3 is built from 15 residues. The source of the sample is a study of T cell changes during pregnancy in multiple sclerosis. The rearrangement links TRBV4-2 to TRBJ2-5; D is undetermined. The sequenced sample was peripheral blood, obtained after pregnancy. The receptor was derived from a female donor with multiple sclerosis, enrolled in a pregnancy study. CDR3 residues: CASSQDPLLHETQYF. The CDR3 coding sequence is TGTGCCAGCAGCCAAGATCCCCTCTTACATGAGACCCAGTACTTC.